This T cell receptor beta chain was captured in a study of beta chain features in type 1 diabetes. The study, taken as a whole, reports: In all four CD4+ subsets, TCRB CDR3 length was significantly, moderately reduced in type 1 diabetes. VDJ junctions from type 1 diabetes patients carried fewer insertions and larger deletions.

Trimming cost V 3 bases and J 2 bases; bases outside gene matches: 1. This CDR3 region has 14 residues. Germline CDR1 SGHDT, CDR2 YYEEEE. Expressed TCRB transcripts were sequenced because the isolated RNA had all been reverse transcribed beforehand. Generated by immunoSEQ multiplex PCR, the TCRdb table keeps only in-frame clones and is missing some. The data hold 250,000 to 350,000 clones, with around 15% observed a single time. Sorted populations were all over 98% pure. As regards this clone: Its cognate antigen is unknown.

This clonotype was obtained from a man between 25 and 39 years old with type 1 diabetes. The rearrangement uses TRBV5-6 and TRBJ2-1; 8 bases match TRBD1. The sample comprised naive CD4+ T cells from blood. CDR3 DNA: TGTGCCAGCAGCTCGGACAGGGCCTACAATGAGCAGTTCTTC. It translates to CASSSDRAYNEQFF.